The TCR beta chain under discussion was sequenced for a study of T cell repertoires in cytomegalovirus infection (dated by TCRdb to between 2018 and 2021). A note on the overall study: The HLA type of each donor mattered for the analysis, because public TCR beta signatures pointed to carriage of CMV infection along with the matching HLA type. Broad study findings and their caveats: In the ex vivo response, HLA-C-restricted CMV-specific TCR beta clonotypes were dominant, and in two of eight donors the single most frequent clonotype came from this HLA-C-restricted group. In both this cohort and an independent roughly 330-donor cohort, the cumulative frequency of public TCR beta family members distinguished carriers of CMV infection plus the relevant HLA type.

This clonotype was detected only a few times. The target of this receptor is not known. No base quality values were provided; no much bigger clone lies one nucleotide off. Taken from the germline V gene (reference sequence), the CDR1 and CDR2 loops are DFQATT and SNEGSKA. From the cysteine through the phenylalanine, the CDR3 covers 14 amino acids. The retained sequence is limited to the CDR3, 42 bases, with the frame set at the first base. V loses 1 base, J loses 2 bases, and the germline ends lie 9 bases apart. TCRdb shows the sequencer as Illumina HiSeq 1500. TCRdb took the public reads, trimmed them with fastp at Q25, ran MiXCR for clone calling and kept in-frame beta chains. Each entry merges the rows of one CDR3 protein and shows their most common DNA and genes. This sample holds about 150,000 distinct CDR3 sequences; 23% were observed only once. The top ten constitute 10% to 11% of the sample.

The source of this sequence is a human donor in good health (CMV status not recorded). Some clones in this sample may be carry-over from other donors' samples. This sequence uses TRBV20-1 and TRBJ2-1, with the D gene not clear enough to name. The specimen sequenced was PBMCs. The DNA reads as follows: TGCAGTGCTAGAGTCGCGGAAACCTACAATGAGCAGTTCTTC. Translated, this is CSARVAETYNEQFF.